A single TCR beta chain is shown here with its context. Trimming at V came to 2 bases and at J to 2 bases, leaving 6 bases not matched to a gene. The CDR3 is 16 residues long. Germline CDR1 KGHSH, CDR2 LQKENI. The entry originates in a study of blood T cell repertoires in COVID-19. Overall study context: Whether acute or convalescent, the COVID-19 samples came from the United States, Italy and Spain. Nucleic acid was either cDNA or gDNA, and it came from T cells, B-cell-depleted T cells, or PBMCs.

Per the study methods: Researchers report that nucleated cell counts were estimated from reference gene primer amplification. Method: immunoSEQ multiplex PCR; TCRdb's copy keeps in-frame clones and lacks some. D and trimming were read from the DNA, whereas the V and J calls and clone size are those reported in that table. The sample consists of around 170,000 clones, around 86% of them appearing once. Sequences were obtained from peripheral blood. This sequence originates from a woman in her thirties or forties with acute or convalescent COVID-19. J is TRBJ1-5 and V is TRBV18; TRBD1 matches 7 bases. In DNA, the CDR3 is TGTGCCAGCTCACCATTTTTCGGGACAGGCAATCAGCCCCAGCATTTT. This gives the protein CASSPFFGTGNQPQHF.